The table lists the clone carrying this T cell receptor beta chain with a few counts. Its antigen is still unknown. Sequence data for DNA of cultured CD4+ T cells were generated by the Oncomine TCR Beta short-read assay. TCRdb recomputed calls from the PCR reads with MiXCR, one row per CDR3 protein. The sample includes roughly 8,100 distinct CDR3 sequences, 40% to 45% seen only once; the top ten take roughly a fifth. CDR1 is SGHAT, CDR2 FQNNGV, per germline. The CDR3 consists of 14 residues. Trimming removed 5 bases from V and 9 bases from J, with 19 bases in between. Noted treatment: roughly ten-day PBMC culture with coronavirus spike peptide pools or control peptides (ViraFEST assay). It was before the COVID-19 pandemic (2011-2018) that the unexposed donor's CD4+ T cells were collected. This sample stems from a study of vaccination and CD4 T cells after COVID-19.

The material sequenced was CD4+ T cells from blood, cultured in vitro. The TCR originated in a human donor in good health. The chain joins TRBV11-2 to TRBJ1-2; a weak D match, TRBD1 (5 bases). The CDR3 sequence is CASSPGVGAGSYTF. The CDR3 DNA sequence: TGTGCCAGCAGCCCGGGGGTCGGAGCCGGGAGCTACACCTTC.